This record concerns one T cell receptor (beta chain) sequence. The antigen is undetermined. Using RNA template, CDR3s of TCR alpha and beta were amplified with iRepertoire arm-PCR. Tissue mRNA or PBMC total RNA, 100-400 ng, went into one-step reverse transcription and amplification. Each CDR3 protein is one row after TCRdb ran MiXCR on the multiplex PCR reads. The table shows over 140,000 distinct CDR3 sequences, with about 39% occurring only once. The data originate from a study of glioma-infiltrating T cells. Study-level findings and limits: Only very few CDR3 sequences appeared in both tissue and blood. Gliomas, especially low-grade, showed above-expected tissue-blood divergence; non-neoplastic patients showed below.

The CDR3 consists of 17 residues. V lost 6 bases to trimming and J lost 6 bases; unmatched junction nucleotides: 14. Per the germline V gene, CDR1 is SGHTA and CDR2 is FQGNSA. The sequenced sample was glioma tissue, nonneoplastic brain tissue, or PBMCs (not recorded which). The V call is TRBV7-2, the J call TRBJ2-2, with 9 bases fitting TRBD2. The TCR sequence derives from a human donor with low-grade glioma or glioblastoma, undergoing nonglioma brain surgery, or in good health (not recorded which). CDR3 residues: CASRLGPVAGVSGELFF. The CDR3 coding sequence is TGTGCCAGCAGACTCGGCCCGGTAGCGGGAGTTTCCGGGGAGCTGTTTTTT. Combining the CDR3 with reference TRBV7-2 and TRBJ2-2 gives the whole variable domain GAGVSQSPSNKVTEKGKDVELRCDPISGHTALYWYRQSLGQGLEFLIYFQGNSAPDKSGLPSDRFSAERTGGSVSTLTIQRTQQEDSAVYLCASRLGPVAGVSGELFFGEGSRLTVL.